Listed here are 11 T cell receptor beta chains from one sample, sequenced in a study of T cells in Graves' hyperthyroidism and ophthalmopathy. TCR beta CDR3 regions were amplified from RNA. The study used the HTBI primer set for a first-round RT-PCR of the TCR CDR3. TCRdb re-analysed the multiplex PCR reads in MiXCR, keeping a single row per CDR3 protein. The sample contains 700,000 or so distinct CDR3 sequences, about 16% of which appear only once. Material: blood. The receptor source for this set is a man in his late teens or twenties with Graves' hyperthyroidism.

This clonotype was detected many times. J is TRBJ1-4 and V is TRBV28; TRBD1 matches at 7 bases. The CDR3 extends over 15 amino acids. The ends lost 10 bases at V and 1 base at J; junction bases unmatched: 9. In germline, CDR1 is MDHEN, CDR2 SYDVKM. CDR3 DNA sequence: TGTGCCACCCGAGATCCAGGGGGAACTAATGAAAAACTGTTTTTT. It specifies CATRDPGGTNEKLFF.

This clonotype was counted at least ten times. J is TRBJ1-2 and V is TRBV6-2 or TRBV6-3; possible D gene TRBD1, 6 bases. Trimming removed 6 bases at V and 4 bases at J, with 9 bases between. This CDR3 comprises 12 residues. Germline V gene sequence: CDR1 MNHEY, CDR2 SVGEGT. The CDR3 DNA sequence: TGTGCCAGCAGCGCGGACAGCTATGGCTACACCTTC. Protein sequence: CASSADSYGYTF.

This sequence joins TRBV7-8 and TRBJ1-5, with D unclear. The CDR3 loop spans 14 amino acids. The V and J ends lost 5 bases and 6 bases respectively, with 14 bases between them. Germline lookup yields CDR1 SGHVS and CDR2 FQNEAQ. The CDR3 sequence is CASSTRPVGQPQHF. The CDR3 nucleotides read TGTGCCAGCAGCACGCGGCCCGTCGGTCAGCCCCAGCATTTT.

The sample holds a few counts of this clonotype. The chain carries TRBV4-1 and TRBJ1-5; 9 bases align to TRBD1. The ends lost 4 bases at V and 6 bases at J; junction bases unmatched: 13. From germline, CDR1 is MGHRA and CDR2 YSYEKL. The length of the CDR3 is 17 residues. The CDR3 is CASSPLNRDRVCQPQHF. Written as DNA, the CDR3 is TGCGCCAGCAGCCCTTTGAACCGGGACAGGGTTTGTCAGCCCCAGCATTTT.

This clonotype showed up just a few times. The chain employs TRBV29-1 and TRBJ2-1; 12 nucleotides match TRBD2. The V gene end was trimmed by 4 bases and the J gene end by 5 bases; junction bases not matched to a gene: 9. The germline V gene encodes CDR1 SQVTM and CDR2 ANQGSEA. This CDR3 has 16 residues. The CDR3 is CSVAHATSGRDNEQFF. The CDR3, as DNA: TGCAGCGTTGCACATGCGACTAGCGGGAGAGACAATGAGCAGTTCTTC.

In this sample, this clonotype turned up many times. The V call is TRBV18, the J call TRBJ1-2, with D uncertain. Germline-derived CDR1 and CDR2 are KGHSH and LQKENI. This CDR3 contains 16 residues. Trimming removed 3 bases from V and 1 base from J, with 15 bases in between. CDR3 sequence: CASSPSYTEVNYGYTF. CDR3 nucleotides: TGTGCCAGCTCACCTTCCTATACGGAGGTTAACTATGGCTACACCTTC.

This clonotype has a handful of counts. The chain has TRBV7-2 and TRBJ1-5; D call uncertain. The germline V gene has CDR1 SGHTA and CDR2 FQGNSA. The length of the CDR3 is 13 residues. Trimming took 8 bases from V and 7 from J, leaving 15 bases between them. This CDR3 is CASAASGNQPQHF. The CDR3, as DNA: TGTGCCAGCGCGGCTTCCGGGAACCAGCCCCAGCATTTT.

The V gene is TRBV19, the J gene TRBJ1-2, with D perhaps matching TRBD1 (5 bases). Germline-derived CDR1 and CDR2 are LNHDA and SQIVND (reference sequence). Trimming pared 4 bases from V and 5 bases from J, leaving 14 bases between. This CDR3 spans 14 amino acids. CDR3 region: CASSTGGGAYGYTF. DNA for the CDR3: TGTGCCAGTAGTACCGGGGGTGGCGCTTATGGCTACACCTTC.

In this sample, this clonotype turned up many times. The chain employs TRBV3-1 and TRBJ2-7, with no clear D. V dropped 0 bases and J dropped 6 bases, with 9 bases sitting between them. The CDR3 length is 13 residues. In germline, CDR1 is LGHDT, CDR2 YNNKEL (reference sequence). The CDR3 sequence is CASSQDLVREQYF. CDR3 DNA: TGTGCCAGCAGCCAAGACCTAGTCCGCGAGCAGTACTTC.

The rearrangement links TRBV29-1 to TRBJ2-7; 7 nucleotides align to TRBD2. V was clipped by 6 bases and J by 2 bases; unmatched bases: 7. The CDR3 contains 13 residues. CDR1 is SQVTM and CDR2 is ANQGSEA in the germline V gene. The CDR3 DNA reads as TGCAGCGTGGGACTATCCCGAACCTACGAGCAGTACTTC. This encodes CSVGLSRTYEQYF.

This clonotype was seen only a few times. The chain joins TRBV12-3 or TRBV12-4 to TRBJ1-4; maybe TRBD1 (5 bases). CDR3 length: 14 amino acids. Trimming shortened V by 3 bases and J by 3 bases, and 8 bases separated the two germline ends. Here the CDR3 DNA reads TGTGCCAGCAGTTTTTCACAGGCTAATGAAAAACTGTTTTTT. This encodes CASSFSQANEKLFF.